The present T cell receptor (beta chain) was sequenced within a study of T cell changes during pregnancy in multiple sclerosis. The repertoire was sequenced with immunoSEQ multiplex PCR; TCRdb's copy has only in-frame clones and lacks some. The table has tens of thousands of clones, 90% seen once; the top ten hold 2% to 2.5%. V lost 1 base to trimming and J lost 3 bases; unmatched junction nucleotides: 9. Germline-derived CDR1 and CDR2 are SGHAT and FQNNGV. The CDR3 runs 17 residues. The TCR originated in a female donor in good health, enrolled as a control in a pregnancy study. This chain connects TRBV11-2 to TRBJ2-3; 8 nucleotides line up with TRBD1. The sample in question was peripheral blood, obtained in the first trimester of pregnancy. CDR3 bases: TGTGCCAGCAGCTTAGGACAGGGGACACAAAAGACAGATACGCAGTATTTT. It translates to CASSLGQGTQKTDTQYF.